This passage covers 30 T cell receptor beta chains from one sample sequenced in a study of T-cell memory formation after mild COVID-19. TCRdb independently ran MiXCR on the 5' RACE reads; one entry per CDR3 protein. This table has about 350,000 distinct CDR3 sequences, roughly an eighth appearing once. The sample comprised PBMCs or a T cell subset sorted from them (not recorded which). These receptors came from a young man who had mild COVID-19 (a few samples of this study predate the infection). Cell type and time point are not known.

J is TRBJ1-6 and V is TRBV5-5; D might be TRBD1 (6 bases). The CDR3 is 21 amino acids. Per the germline V gene, CDR1 is SGHKS and CDR2 is YYEKEE (reference sequence). Trimming left V 4 bases short and J 10 bases short, with 36 bases between. CDR3 protein: CASSRTPTADSGVVDISPLHF. In nucleotides, the CDR3 is TGTGCCAGCAGCAGGACCCCGACCGCGGACAGTGGGGTGGTGGATATCTCACCCCTCCACTTT.

The genes are TRBV4-1 and TRBJ2-7; TRBD2 agrees at 8 bases. Losses at the gene ends were 1 base for V and 0 bases for J; bases not matched to a gene: 5. Germline V gives CDR1 MGHRA, CDR2 YSYEKL. The CDR3 contains 16 residues. This CDR3 is CASSQGERGSSYEQYF. The CDR3 nucleotides read TGCGCCAGCAGCCAAGGAGAGCGGGGGAGCTCCTACGAGCAGTACTTC.

This clonotype was recorded a few times. V gene TRBV4-1 combines with J gene TRBJ2-7, with 14 bases identical to TRBD2. J lost 7 bases, V lost 3 bases, and 5 bases had no gene match. Germline CDR1 reads MGHRA; CDR2 reads YSYEKL. There are 15 residues in the CDR3. CDR3 residues: CASSQTSGGAREQYV. As DNA, the CDR3 is TGCGCCAGCAGCCAGACTAGCGGGGGGGCCCGAGAGCAGTACGTC.

CDR3 DNA sequence: TGCAGTGCTCAAATTCCCGGGCCTTCCTACGAGCAGTACTTC. This codes for CSAQIPGPSYEQYF. The chain links TRBV20-1 to TRBJ2-7; no reliable D call. With 5 bases removed from V and 1 base from J, the gap between germline ends came to 15 bases. CDR1 DFQATT and CDR2 SNEGSKA come from the germline V gene (reference sequence). This CDR3 contains 14 residues.

This clonotype was seen more than once but under ten times. The chain has TRBV7-2 and TRBJ1-1; D might be TRBD1 (5 bases). Germline CDR1 and CDR2: SGHTA and FQGNSA. V gave up 1 base and J gave up 4 bases, with 13 bases separating them. CDR3 size: 15 residues. This chain's CDR3 is CASSLGGGVGTEAFF. CDR3 DNA: TGTGCCAGCAGCTTAGGGGGAGGGGTAGGCACTGAAGCTTTCTTT. Variable domain in full (rest from reference TRBV7-2 and TRBJ1-1): GAGVSQSPSNKVTEKGKDVELRCDPISGHTALYWYRQSLGQGLEFLIYFQGNSAPDKSGLPSDRFSAERTGGSVSTLTIQRTQQEDSAVYLCASSLGGGVGTEAFFGQGTRLTVV.

This clonotype came up a few times. This sequence joins TRBV6-5 and TRBJ1-2; TRBD1 matches at 10 bases. The CDR3 spans 12 residues. The J segment lost 5 bases and the V segment lost 8 bases, leaving 2 bases of the junction unmatched. CDR1 is MNHEY, CDR2 SVGAGI, per germline. DNA for the CDR3: TGTGCCAGCCGGGACAGGGGTTATGGCTACACCTTC. Amino acid sequence: CASRDRGYGYTF.

The gene calls are TRBV13 and TRBJ1-2; a weak D match, TRBD1 (5 bases). The V gene's germline CDR1 is PRHDT and CDR2 FYEKMQ (reference sequence). Trimming stripped 4 bases from V and 0 bases from J, with 12 bases between. This CDR3 region has 15 residues. CDR3 bases: TGTGCCAGCAGCTATCGGGACGGAGCTAACTATGGCTACACCTTC. Translation: CASSYRDGANYGYTF. The full variable domain, in which reference TRBV13 and TRBJ1-2 provide the parts outside the CDR3, is AAGVIQSPRHLIKEKRETATLKCYPIPRHDTVYWYQQGPGQDPQFLISFYEKMQSDKGSIPDRFSAQQFSDYHSELNMSSLELGDSALYFCASSYRDGANYGYTFGSGTRLTVV.

The sample holds a few counts of this clonotype. V is TRBV5-1 and J is TRBJ2-3, with 9 bases fitting TRBD2. Germline trimming cut 4 bases from V and 6 bases from J; bases unmatched to any gene: 3. Per germline, CDR1 SGHRS and CDR2 YFSETQ. This CDR3 comprises 13 residues. CDR3 sequence: CASSRGGADTQYF. As DNA, the CDR3 is TGCGCCAGCAGCCGCGGGGGGGCCGATACGCAGTATTTT. The full variable domain, its missing parts supplied by reference TRBV5-1 and TRBJ2-3, is KAGVTQTPRYLIKTRGQQVTLSCSPISGHRSVSWYQQTPGQGLQFLFEYFSETQRNKGNFPGRFSGRQFSNSRSEMNVSTLELGDSALYLCASSRGGADTQYFGPGTRLTVL.

This chain joins TRBV11-2 and TRBJ1-6; 8 bases align to TRBD1. J gave up 10 bases and V 5 bases, and 10 bases lay outside the gene matches. CDR3 length: 15 residues. Germline V gene lookup returns CDR1 SGHAT and CDR2 FQNNGV. CDR3 region: CASSHPPGGESPLHF. In DNA, the CDR3 is TGTGCCAGCAGCCACCCCCCAGGGGGCGAATCACCCCTCCACTTT.

The chain recombines TRBV7-2 with TRBJ2-7, with D possibly matching TRBD1 (6 bases). Germline lookup yields CDR1 SGHTA and CDR2 FQGNSA. Between the trimmed V and J ends, which lost 3 bases and 7 bases, there was a span of 16 bases. This CDR3 contains 14 residues. The CDR3 DNA reads as TGTGCCAGCAGCTTGGGTCTGGGGGCGGAAGAGCAGTACGTC. Residues: CASSLGLGAEEQYV.

This clonotype was seen more than once but under ten times. V is TRBV11-2 and J is TRBJ2-2; TRBD2 agrees at 8 bases. The CDR3 is 14 residues long. V lost 5 bases and J lost 9; bases outside the gene matches: 8. In germline, CDR1 is SGHAT, CDR2 FQNNGV. CDR3 sequence (DNA): TGTGCCAGCAGCCTTAGCGGGGTCCTCAGGGAGCTGTTTTTT. Protein product: CASSLSGVLRELFF.

This chain connects TRBV20-1 to TRBJ2-1, with D tentatively TRBD1 (6 bases). The V gene lost 5 bases and the J gene lost 7 bases, with 12 bases spanning the gap. The germline V gene has CDR1 DFQATT and CDR2 SNEGSKA (reference sequence). The CDR3 covers 12 residues. The CDR3 reads CSAPGALNEQFF. CDR3 DNA sequence: TGCAGTGCTCCAGGGGCGCTAAATGAGCAGTTCTTC.

This clonotype was recorded many times. The gene calls are TRBV29-1 and TRBJ2-7, with D unresolved. Trimming stripped 1 base from V and 4 bases from J, with 11 bases between. The CDR3 spans 13 residues. The germline CDR1 and CDR2 sequences are SQVTM and ANQGSEA. The chain's CDR3 is CSVEGVEDYEQYF. The CDR3 DNA follows: TGCAGCGTTGAAGGGGTAGAGGATTACGAGCAGTACTTC.

The rearrangement uses TRBV7-9 and TRBJ1-1; D call uncertain. The length of the CDR3 is 14 residues. Germline CDR1 reads SEHNR; CDR2 reads FQNEAQ (reference sequence). Trimming cost V 5 bases and J 9 bases, with 19 bases left between them. Written as DNA, the CDR3 is TGTGCCAGCAGCCTTGCAGGTGGTGGGCGACAAGCTTTCTTT. Translation gives CASSLAGGGRQAFF.

This clonotype was recorded a few times. This chain uses TRBV28 with TRBJ2-5; D ambiguous. The CDR3 runs 16 residues. V lost 3 bases, J lost 2 bases, and 16 bases lay in between. The germline gives CDR1 MDHEN, CDR2 SYDVKM. CDR3 sequence reads: CASSFGGSLSQETQYF. CDR3 in DNA: TGTGCCAGCAGTTTCGGTGGTAGCCTTTCTCAAGAGACCCAGTACTTC.

The chain has TRBV7-2 and TRBJ2-5; 8 positions match TRBD2. This CDR3 is 16 amino acids long. Germline CDR1 is SGHTA and CDR2 is FQGNSA. Trimming removed 3 bases from V and 5 bases from J; junction bases left unmatched: 11. This chain's CDR3 is CASSFAGTRGGETQYF. CDR3 in DNA: TGTGCCAGCAGCTTCGCCGGGACTAGGGGCGGTGAGACCCAGTACTTC.

The table lists this clonotype with a count of one. The CDR3 coding sequence is TGTGCCAGCAGTTGGACTTTCTCTGGGGCCAACGTCCTGACTTTC. Protein product: CASSWTFSGANVLTF. The chain combines TRBV27 with TRBJ2-6; TRBD2 is a possible D gene (5 bases). The ends were cut back, 4 bases at V and 0 bases at J, with 7 bases in the middle. The V gene's germline CDR1 is MNHEY and CDR2 SMNVEV (reference sequence). This CDR3 contains 15 residues.

This clonotype was observed a handful of times. The CDR3 nucleotides are TGCAGCGGCCTCGGACTAGGATTGAATGAGCAGTTCTTC. Translation: CSGLGLGLNEQFF. This chain links TRBV29-1 with TRBJ2-1; 7 bases fit TRBD2. The CDR3 is made up of 13 amino acids. Germline V lookup: CDR1 SQVTM, CDR2 ANQGSEA. Unmatched junction bases numbered 10, after V lost 7 bases and J lost 7 bases.

This clonotype was found a few times. This sequence joins TRBV19 and TRBJ2-7; the D gene is possibly TRBD1 (6 bases). The V gene's germline CDR1 is LNHDA and CDR2 SQIVND (reference sequence). The V and J ends lost 9 bases and 4 bases respectively, with 25 bases between them. This CDR3 spans 16 amino acids. The CDR3 reads CASHLTGRGGVYEQYF. In DNA, the CDR3 is TGTGCCAGCCACCTAACAGGGCGTGGGGGCGTTTACGAGCAGTACTTC.

This clonotype was seen a few times. The rearrangement uses TRBV3-1 and TRBJ1-1; D gene unclear. The germline CDR1 and CDR2 sequences are LGHDT and YNNKEL (reference sequence). Trimming pared 3 bases from V and 5 bases from J, leaving 7 bases between. The CDR3 runs to 12 residues. The CDR3 nucleotides are TGTGCCAGCAGCCACCCGACAACTGAAGCTTTCTTT. Protein: CASSHPTTEAFF.

Ten or more counts support this clonotype. Its ends do not fully match the called genes, so a read error is possible. This chain joins TRBV5-1 and TRBJ1-6; D perhaps matches TRBD1 (5 bases). CDR3 size: 14 residues. The germline CDR1 and CDR2 sequences are SGHRS and YFSETQ. CDR3 sequence: CASSLGQGGSPLHF. The DNA for the CDR3 is TGTGCCAGCAGCTTGGGGCAGGGCGGCTCACCCCTCCACTTT.

The table lists this clonotype with many counts. The V and J genes are TRBV19 and TRBJ2-1; the match to TRBD1 covers 8 bases. V was pared by 4 bases and J by 5 bases, with 7 bases of the junction left unmatched. The CDR3 runs 15 residues. Germline CDR1 is LNHDA and CDR2 is SQIVND (reference sequence). CDR3: CASSKETGVHNEQFF. In nucleotides, the CDR3 is TGTGCCAGTAGTAAGGAGACAGGGGTCCACAATGAGCAGTTCTTC.

The V gene is TRBV29-1, the J gene TRBJ1-1; D not certain. This CDR3 has 12 amino acids. Germline V gene lookup returns CDR1 SQVTM and CDR2 ANQGSEA. V was clipped by 4 bases and J by 0 bases, with 6 bases between them. The CDR3 reads CSVGRLNTEAFF. The CDR3 DNA is TGCAGCGTTGGACGGCTGAACACTGAAGCTTTCTTT.

J is TRBJ2-3 and V is TRBV4-3, with 8 nucleotides matching TRBD1. CDR3 length: 16 amino acids. Germline V CDR1 and CDR2: LGHNA, YSLEER. Unmatched junction bases numbered 7, after V lost 0 bases and J lost 5 bases. The CDR3 spells CASSQDAQGGGDTQYF. The CDR3 DNA reads as TGCGCCAGCAGCCAAGATGCACAGGGGGGTGGAGATACGCAGTATTTT.

This chain uses TRBV5-1 with TRBJ2-3, with D maybe TRBD2 (6 bases). Trimming took off 0 bases at V and 7 bases at J, with 12 bases between the two ends. This CDR3 spans 14 amino acids. Germline V gene sequence: CDR1 SGHRS, CDR2 YFSETQ. The CDR3 here is CASSLDAGPNTQYF. The DNA for the CDR3 is TGCGCCAGCAGCTTGGACGCGGGGCCGAATACGCAGTATTTT.

This clonotype was counted only a few times. The chain links TRBV20-1 to TRBJ1-6; D possibly corresponds to TRBD1 (6 bases). Per the germline V gene, CDR1 is DFQATT and CDR2 is SNEGSKA (reference sequence). V was shortened by 0 bases and J by 0 bases, with 12 bases between the two germline ends. The length of the CDR3 is 17 residues. DNA for the CDR3: TGCAGTGCTAGAGATTCCGGGGGCCCCTCCTATAATTCACCCCTCCACTTT. Its translation: CSARDSGGPSYNSPLHF.

This clonotype came up many times. The V and J genes are TRBV29-1 and TRBJ2-1; D possibly matches TRBD1 or TRBD2 (5 bases each). V lost 7 bases to trimming and J lost 1 base, with 14 bases between them. The germline gives CDR1 SQVTM, CDR2 ANQGSEA. The CDR3 loop spans 14 amino acids. For the CDR3, the DNA is TGCAGCGGAACCGGGACCCCGTCCTACAATGAGCAGTTCTTC. Encoded protein: CSGTGTPSYNEQFF.

The chain links TRBV6-5 to TRBJ1-1; no reliable D call. Trimming shortened V by 0 bases and J by 0 bases, and 8 bases separated the two germline ends. The CDR3 length is 15 residues. Germline V gene data show CDR1 as MNHEY and CDR2 as SVGAGI. The CDR3 reads CASSYSTPLNTEAFF. Written as DNA, the CDR3 is TGTGCCAGCAGTTACTCGACCCCCCTGAACACTGAAGCTTTCTTT.

This chain links TRBV12-2 with TRBJ1-4. TRBV12-2 is described as a pseudogene. This CDR3 has 16 amino acids. The CDR3 DNA sequence: TGTGCAAGTCGCTTAGGCCCTCAAGCAACTAATGAAAAACTGTTTTTT. This translates into CASRLGPQATNEKLFF.

The rearrangement uses TRBV2 and TRBJ2-3; 9 nucleotides match TRBD2. The CDR3 covers 14 residues. CDR1 and CDR2 from the germline V gene are SNHLY and FYNNEI. Trimming removed 6 bases from V and 5 bases from J; junction bases left unmatched: 6. CDR3 DNA: TGTGCCAGCAGAAAGGGACTAGCTGGAGATACGCAGTATTTT. Protein: CASRKGLAGDTQYF.